The clone carrying this TCR beta chain was detected ten times or more. Its antigen is not known. This specimen belongs to a study of molecular identifiers for immune sequencing clone quantification. Across the study: Five portions were made in replicates from RNA of approximately 22,000 or 94,000 naive CD8 cells, and four underwent sequencing.

Naive CD8 T cells, phenotype CD8+CD4-CCR7+CD45RA+, were sorted. Deletions cut 0 bases from V and 1 base from J, with 6 bases between. The CDR3 extends over 14 amino acids. TCRdb reprocessed the PCR reads with MiXCR, giving one entry per CDR3 protein. The sample shows more than 450,000 distinct CDR3 sequences, around 25% of them seen only once. Overall study findings and caveats: In CMV-specific effectors, clones above 20 copies held over 99% of molecules; naive, under 1%. Underestimation of highly expanded clone sizes could arise where identical TCR molecules share a barcode.

The clonotype was recovered from a human donor in good health. Some libraries in this study had Jurkat cell RNA spiked in. Sequencing was carried out using naive CD8+ T cells from blood, with Jurkat cell RNA spiked in. The subset is: FACS-sorted CD8+CD4-CCR7+CD45RA+ naive T cells. J is TRBJ2-5 and V is TRBV12-3 or TRBV12-4; perhaps TRBD2 as D (6 bases). In DNA, the CDR3 is TGTGCCAGCAGTTTAGCTAGCGGCCAAGAGACCCAGTACTTC. This codes for CASSLASGQETQYF.